The next 9 T cell receptor beta chains were all read from a single sample in a study of blood T cell repertoires in COVID-19. Libraries were prepared by immunoSEQ multiplex PCR; TCRdb keeps only in-frame clonotypes and omits some of them. This sample has roughly 100,000 clones, with approximately 90% found just once. The sequenced material came from peripheral blood. These receptors all come from a human donor with active COVID-19. The donor label of this sample is uncertain.

The genes are TRBV29-1 and TRBJ2-5, with D uncertain. The length of the CDR3 is 12 residues. V was pared by 5 bases and J by 2 bases, with 9 bases between. CDR1 is SQVTM and CDR2 is ANQGSEA in the germline V gene. The DNA of the CDR3 is TGCAGCGTTTTGTACCTACAAGAGACCCAGTACTTC. This sequence encodes CSVLYLQETQYF.

The rearrangement uses TRBV27 and TRBJ1-4; D not resolved. V lost 2 bases to trimming and J lost 2 bases, with 9 bases between them. There are 15 residues in the CDR3. Germline V gene lookup returns CDR1 MNHEY and CDR2 SMNVEV (reference sequence). The CDR3 nucleotides read TGTGCCAGCAGTTTACTCAGGAGGACTAATGAAAAACTGTTTTTT. As protein: CASSLLRRTNEKLFF.

The chain recombines TRBV11-2 with TRBJ2-7, with 7 positions matching TRBD1. This CDR3 is 14 amino acids long. The germline V gene has CDR1 SGHAT and CDR2 FQNNGV. V gave up 3 bases and J gave up 3 bases; unmatched junction bases: 5. The CDR3 is CASSFGGQVYEQYF. CDR3 nucleotides: TGTGCCAGCAGCTTTGGCGGACAGGTCTACGAGCAGTACTTC.

This chain connects TRBV6-7 to TRBJ2-1; 9 positions match TRBD1. TRBV6-7 is an open reading frame whose function is uncertain. This CDR3 region has 16 residues. Trimming at V came to 7 bases and at J to 3 bases, leaving 10 bases not matched to a gene. As DNA, the CDR3 is TGTGCCAGCATTTTACCCCGGGACAGGGTCTACAATGAGCAGTTCTTC. Its translation: CASILPRDRVYNEQFF.

This CDR3 reads CASRRSSYGYTF. Written as DNA, the CDR3 is TGTGCCAGCAGACGGAGTTCTTATGGCTACACCTTC. The chain uses TRBV6-5 and TRBJ1-2; D ambiguous. Germline CDR1 MNHEY, CDR2 SVGAGI. The CDR3 covers 12 residues. V dropped 6 bases and J dropped 5 bases, with 10 bases sitting between them.

This clone was picked up a small number of times. The rearrangement uses TRBV6-1 and TRBJ1-6; TRBD1 matches 10 bases. Unmatched junction bases numbered 4, after V lost 7 bases and J lost 7 bases. CDR1 and CDR2 (germline): MNHNS, SASEGT. The CDR3 consists of 14 residues. This CDR3 is CASIPGQGNSPLHF. The CDR3 DNA follows: TGTGCCAGCATCCCGGGACAGGGGAATTCACCCCTCCACTTT.

The chain couples TRBV12-3 or TRBV12-4 to TRBJ1-2; 9 nucleotides match TRBD1. This CDR3 has 12 amino acids. Losses at the gene ends were 2 bases for V and 12 bases for J; bases not matched to a gene: 4. The chain's CDR3 is CASSLSGQGHTF. DNA of the CDR3: TGTGCCAGCAGTTTATCGGGACAGGGACACACCTTC.

The J gene is TRBJ1-3, the V gene TRBV6-6; 8 nucleotides line up with TRBD1. The junction had 8 bases not matched to a gene; V was cut back by 0 bases and J by 7 bases. CDR3 size: 16 residues. CDR1 and CDR2 (germline): MNHNY, SVGAGI (reference sequence). The CDR3 bases are TGTGCCAGCAGTTACTCGCCCGGGACAGGAGGGAACACCATATATTTT. Protein sequence: CASSYSPGTGGNTIYF.

The J gene is TRBJ2-7, the V gene TRBV11-2, with 9 bases matching TRBD2. This CDR3 has 14 residues. Trimming removed 5 bases from V and 3 bases from J; junction bases left unmatched: 5. Germline CDR1 and CDR2: SGHAT and FQNNGV. CDR3: CASSQLAGNYEQYF. CDR3 in DNA: TGTGCCAGCAGCCAGCTAGCGGGGAACTACGAGCAGTACTTC.